The 26 T cell receptor beta chains given below trace back to one sample, sequenced in a study of blood T cell repertoires in COVID-19. Sequencing was performed with immunoSEQ multiplex PCR; in TCRdb, only in-frame clones are kept and a portion is missing. The sample gives some 230,000 clones, 80% to 90% of which show up once; approximately 3.5% is in the top ten. The sequenced material came from PBMCs or T cells enriched from blood (not recorded which). These receptors all come from a woman aged 18-35 years in a cohort exposed to, infected with or recovered from COVID-19 (not recorded which).

The chain links TRBV5-4 to TRBJ2-7; tentative D call: TRBD2 (7 bases). The germline V and J ends were trimmed by 0 bases and 7 bases, with 14 bases remaining between them. Germline V gene lookup returns CDR1 SGHNT and CDR2 YYREEE (reference sequence). The CDR3 sequence is 14 residues long. The CDR3 DNA sequence: TGTGCCAGCAGCTTGGGAGGGGGGGACGGAGAGCAGTACTTC. It is translated as CASSLGGGDGEQYF.

The chain uses TRBV29-1 and TRBJ1-5, with D possibly TRBD1 on 5 matching bases. Germline CDR1 SQVTM, CDR2 ANQGSEA. Trimming shortened V by 4 bases and J by 10 bases, and 14 bases separated the two germline ends. This CDR3 has 12 residues. CDR3 bases: TGCAGCGTTGTTGCAGGGAGGGGACCCCAGCATTTT. Translation gives CSVVAGRGPQHF.

The chain links TRBV5-1 to TRBJ2-7; 9 bases line up with TRBD1. CDR3 size: 15 residues. V was pared by 4 bases and J by 0 bases, with 5 bases of the junction left unmatched. CDR1 is SGHRS, CDR2 YFSETQ, per germline. Written as DNA, the CDR3 is TGCGCCAGCAGCCCAAGGACAGGGGCCTCCTACGAGCAGTACTTC. This gives the protein CASSPRTGASYEQYF.

This chain uses TRBV6-1 with TRBJ1-2; 8 nucleotides line up with TRBD1. The CDR3 is made up of 16 amino acids. The germline V gene has CDR1 MNHNS and CDR2 SASEGT. Unmatched junction bases numbered 9, after V lost 4 bases and J lost 2 bases. The CDR3 region is CASSGLGDRGNYGYTF. CDR3 bases: TGTGCCAGCAGTGGGTTAGGTGACAGGGGCAACTATGGCTACACCTTC.

V is TRBV27 and J is TRBJ1-2, with TRBD1 identical over 11 bases. J gave up 6 bases and V 5 bases, and 5 bases lay outside the gene matches. The CDR3 spans 14 residues. Germline V lookup: CDR1 MNHEY, CDR2 SMNVEV (reference sequence). CDR3 bases: TGTGCCAGCAGTGCGGACAGGGGGCCGGATGGCTACACCTTC. Its translation is CASSADRGPDGYTF.

This sequence joins TRBV7-8 and TRBJ1-4; 9 bases line up with TRBD1. CDR1 is SGHVS and CDR2 is FQNEAQ in the germline V gene. With V trimmed by 5 bases and J by 8 bases, 9 bases remained unmatched. This CDR3 has 15 amino acids. CDR3 loop: CASSNRDRAREKLFF. The CDR3 DNA is TGTGCCAGCAGCAACCGGGACAGGGCTCGAGAAAAACTGTTTTTT.

The chain links TRBV30 to TRBJ2-3; 8 bases fit TRBD1. With V trimmed by 2 bases and J by 2 bases, 6 bases remained unmatched. The CDR3 loop spans 15 amino acids. CDR1 is GTSNPN, CDR2 SVGIG, per germline (reference sequence). CDR3 in amino acids: CAWSPGTGHTDTQYF. For the CDR3, the DNA is TGTGCCTGGAGTCCCGGGACAGGACACACAGATACGCAGTATTTT.

The V and J genes are TRBV6-1 and TRBJ1-5, with 8 bases fitting TRBD1. Germline loops: CDR1 MNHNS, CDR2 SASEGT. Trimming removed 0 bases from V and 3 bases from J; junction bases left unmatched: 4. The CDR3 has 16 residues. CDR3 DNA: TGTGCCAGCAGTGAAGCGACAGGGGTGATCAATCAGCCCCAGCATTTT. It specifies CASSEATGVINQPQHF.

The chain combines TRBV9 with TRBJ2-2; TRBD2 agrees at 10 bases. CDR1 is SGDLS and CDR2 is YYNGEE in the germline V gene. V lost 3 bases, J lost 3 bases, and 8 bases stayed unmatched. CDR3 size: 17 residues. In nucleotides, the CDR3 is TGTGCCAGCAGCGAAGGGACCACTAGCGGGGACACCGGGGAGCTGTTTTTT. The encoded protein is CASSEGTTSGDTGELFF. The whole variable domain, filled in from reference TRBV9 and TRBJ2-2, reads DSGVTQTPKHLITATGQRVTLRCSPRSGDLSVYWYQQSLDQGLQFLIQYYNGEERAKGNILERFSAQQFPDLHSELNLSSLELGDSALYFCASSEGTTSGDTGELFFGEGSRLTVL.

This rearrangement joins TRBV15 to TRBJ2-5, with TRBD1 matching 9 bases. J gave up 5 bases and V 8 bases, and 12 bases lay outside the gene matches. The CDR3 is 15 residues long. Germline CDR1 and CDR2: LNHNV and YYDKDF (reference sequence). The CDR3 nucleotides read TGTGCCACCGAACCAGGACAGGGGTCCCCTGAGACCCAGTACTTC. Translated: CATEPGQGSPETQYF.

This chain uses TRBV7-3 with TRBJ2-1; TRBD2 matches at 10 bases. The CDR3 is made up of 15 amino acids. The ends lost 3 bases at V and 8 bases at J; junction bases unmatched: 7. The germline V gene encodes CDR1 SGHTA and CDR2 FQGTGA. The CDR3 spells CASSFSLAGVDEQFF. DNA of the CDR3: TGTGCCAGCAGCTTTAGTCTAGCGGGAGTCGATGAGCAGTTCTTC.

This chain links TRBV20-1 with TRBJ2-1; D is unresolved. The V end lost 3 bases, the J end lost 3 bases, and 3 bases lay between the germline ends. The CDR3 is 11 residues long. Germline CDR1 DFQATT, CDR2 SNEGSKA (reference sequence). The DNA for the CDR3 is TGCAGTGCTAGCAACTACAATGAGCAGTTCTTC. This gives the protein CSASNYNEQFF.

The rearrangement joins TRBV6-4 to TRBJ1-1, with TRBD1 as a possible D gene (6 bases). The CDR3 spans 11 residues. Germline V lookup: CDR1 MRHNA, CDR2 SNTAGT. V gave up 11 bases and J gave up 4 bases, with 11 bases separating them. DNA for the CDR3: TGTGCCCCGGGGGGGGCCACTGAAGCTTTCTTT. As protein: CAPGGATEAFF.

The rearrangement links TRBV2 to TRBJ1-1, with 9 bases that match TRBD1. Germline V lookup: CDR1 SNHLY, CDR2 FYNNEI. Losses at the gene ends were 1 base for V and 11 bases for J; bases not matched to a gene: 2. This CDR3 has 12 amino acids. This CDR3 reads CASSEEDRGAFF. The CDR3 bases are TGTGCCAGCAGTGAAGAGGACAGGGGTGCTTTCTTT.

The table lists this clone with a few counts. The J gene is TRBJ1-6, the V gene TRBV19, with D maybe TRBD1 (6 bases). The CDR3 has 15 amino acids. V lost 5 bases and J 9 bases, leaving 17 bases between the germline ends. Germline CDR1 is LNHDA and CDR2 is SQIVND (reference sequence). CDR3 sequence reads: CASSGSGTSLSPLHF. CDR3 nucleotides: TGTGCCAGTAGTGGATCCGGGACATCCCTTTCACCCCTCCACTTT.

V usage is TRBV11-3 and J usage is TRBJ2-1, with a weak D call TRBD2 (7 bases). This CDR3 region has 14 residues. V lost 7 bases and J 7 bases, leaving 17 bases between the germline ends. Per the germline V gene, CDR1 is SGHNT and CDR2 is YENEEA. In DNA, the CDR3 is TGTGCCAGCAAGGGGGGAGGGGTAGAGAATGAGCAGTTCTTC. This codes for CASKGGGVENEQFF.

The chain couples TRBV3-1 (or the pseudogene TRBV3-2) to TRBJ2-7; weak D call: TRBD2 (5 bases). The CDR3 totals 13 residues. Germline-derived CDR1 and CDR2 are LGHDT and YNNKEL (reference sequence). The V and J ends lost 3 bases and 7 bases respectively, with 13 bases between them. CDR3 protein: CASSQIGIGEQYF. The CDR3 nucleotides are TGTGCCAGCAGCCAGATCGGGATTGGGGAGCAGTACTTC.

The V gene is TRBV7-2, the J gene TRBJ1-3; D remains unclear. This CDR3 is 16 amino acids long. The germline V and J ends were trimmed by 5 bases and 1 base, with 15 bases remaining between them. Per germline, CDR1 SGHTA and CDR2 FQGNSA. CDR3 residues: CASSPSGPGSGNTIYF. The CDR3 nucleotides are TGTGCCAGCAGCCCTAGTGGTCCCGGTTCTGGAAACACCATATATTTT.

The J gene is TRBJ2-7, the V gene TRBV4-1; D is perhaps TRBD2 (5 bases). The V gene's germline CDR1 is MGHRA and CDR2 YSYEKL. The CDR3 has 15 residues. V was pared by 1 base and J by 3 bases, with 13 bases between. The CDR3: CASSQARDRRYEQYF. The CDR3 DNA follows: TGCGCCAGCAGCCAAGCCCGGGATCGACGCTACGAGCAGTACTTC.

V gene TRBV2 combines with J gene TRBJ1-4; D unclear. CDR1 is SNHLY and CDR2 is FYNNEI in the germline V gene. This CDR3 is built from 15 residues. V was pared by 0 bases and J by 0 bases, with 5 bases between. The CDR3 protein is CASSEAGATNEKLFF. CDR3 bases: TGTGCCAGCAGTGAAGCGGGAGCAACTAATGAAAAACTGTTTTTT. Full variable domain (remainder filled in from reference TRBV2 and TRBJ1-4): EPEVTQTPSHQVTQMGQEVILRCVPISNHLYFYWYRQILGQKVEFLVSFYNNEISEKSEIFDDQFSVERPDGSNFTLKIRSTKLEDSAMYFCASSEAGATNEKLFFGSGTQLSVL.

The sample holds one count of this clone. V usage is TRBV10-2 and J usage is TRBJ1-5; a weak D match, TRBD1 (6 bases). Germline V lookup: CDR1 WSHSY, CDR2 SAAADI. Trimming left V 2 bases short and J 4 bases short, with 15 bases between. The CDR3 sequence is 16 residues long. The chain's CDR3 is CASSEPEGVGNQPQHF. CDR3 in DNA: TGCGCCAGCAGTGAGCCCGAGGGGGTAGGTAATCAGCCCCAGCATTTT.

The V call is TRBV7-3, the J call TRBJ2-5; D gene unclear. V was clipped by 4 bases and J by 3 bases, with 9 bases between them. Germline assignment: CDR1 SGHTA and CDR2 FQGTGA. The CDR3 loop spans 13 amino acids. Here the CDR3 reads CASSYGYEETQYF. DNA of the CDR3: TGTGCCAGCAGCTACGGGTACGAAGAGACCCAGTACTTC.

V and J are TRBV14 and TRBJ2-7; 7 nucleotides line up with TRBD1. This CDR3 region has 16 residues. With V trimmed by 0 bases and J by 0 bases, 5 bases remained unmatched. Germline loops: CDR1 SGHDN, CDR2 FVKESK. The CDR3 reads CASSQEGGQPSYEQYF. Here the CDR3 DNA reads TGTGCCAGCAGCCAAGAAGGGGGACAGCCCTCCTACGAGCAGTACTTC.

This chain joins TRBV6-5 and TRBJ1-2; TRBD1 matches at 8 bases. CDR3 size: 13 residues. The germline CDR1 and CDR2 sequences are MNHEY and SVGAGI. V lost 5 bases, J lost 8 bases, and 7 bases stayed unmatched. The chain's CDR3 is CASSNRQGYGYTF. CDR3 DNA sequence: TGTGCCAGCAGTAACCGACAGGGGTACGGCTACACCTTC.

This clone showed up just a few times. The J gene is TRBJ2-7, the V gene TRBV10-2, with 7 bases matching TRBD2. V lost 7 bases and J lost 2; bases outside the gene matches: 5. The CDR3 contains 13 residues. Germline CDR1 WSHSY, CDR2 SAAADI. As DNA, the CDR3 is TGCGCCAGCAAGGCGGGGGAAACCTACGAGCAGTACTTC. The encoded protein is CASKAGETYEQYF.

There are a few counts of this clone. The gene calls are TRBV2 and TRBJ2-3; 9 bases match TRBD2. V lost 7 bases and J lost 1; bases outside the gene matches: 9. The germline CDR1 and CDR2 sequences are SNHLY and FYNNEI. The CDR3 runs to 16 residues. CDR3: CASTLLGGGGTDTQYF. The DNA for the CDR3 is TGTGCCAGCACCCTTTTAGGCGGGGGGGGCACAGATACGCAGTATTTT.